This TCR beta chain was captured in a study of T-cell memory formation after mild COVID-19. Trimming removed 3 bases from V and 2 bases from J, with 10 bases in between. This CDR3 contains 15 residues. Germline V CDR1 and CDR2: LGHNA, YNFKEQ. Study-wide results and caveats: Chiefly within CM and EM were the contracting CD4+ clones; CD8+ ones were within EMRA.

A 5'RACE reaction primed in the constant segment made cDNA libraries of TCR alpha and TCR beta, and these carried sample barcodes and UMIs. TCRdb recomputed calls from the 5' RACE reads with MiXCR, one row per CDR3 protein. The table includes 400,000 to 500,000 distinct CDR3 sequences, 20% detected once. A few counts support this clonotype. Its specificity is unknown. The TCR originated in an adult woman who had mild COVID-19 (a few samples of this study predate the infection). Cell type and time point are not known. The sequenced sample consisted of PBMCs or a T cell subset sorted from them (not recorded which). V gene TRBV4-2 combines with J gene TRBJ2-2; the D gene is possibly TRBD2 (6 bases). The CDR3 DNA follows: TGTGCCAGCAGCCAGATAGCGGCCAACACCGGGGAGCTGTTTTTT. It codes for CASSQIAANTGELFF.